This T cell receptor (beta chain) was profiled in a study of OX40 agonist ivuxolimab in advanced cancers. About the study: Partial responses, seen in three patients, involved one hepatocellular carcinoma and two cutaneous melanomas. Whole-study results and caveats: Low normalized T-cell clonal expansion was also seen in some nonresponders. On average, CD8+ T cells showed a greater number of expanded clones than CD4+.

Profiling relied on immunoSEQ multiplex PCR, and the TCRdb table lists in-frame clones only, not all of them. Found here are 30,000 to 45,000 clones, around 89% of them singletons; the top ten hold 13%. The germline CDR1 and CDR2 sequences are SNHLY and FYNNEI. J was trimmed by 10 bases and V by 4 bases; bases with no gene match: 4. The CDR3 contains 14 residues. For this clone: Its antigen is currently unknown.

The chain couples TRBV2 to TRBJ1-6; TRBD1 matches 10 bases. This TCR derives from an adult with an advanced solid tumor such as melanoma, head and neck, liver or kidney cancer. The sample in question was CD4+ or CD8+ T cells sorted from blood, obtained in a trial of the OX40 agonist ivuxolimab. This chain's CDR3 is CASSVGTGASPLHF. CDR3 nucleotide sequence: TGTGCCAGCAGTGTTGGGACAGGGGCATCACCCCTCCACTTT.